One and the same sample provided the 5 T cell receptor beta chains below, sequenced in a study of T cells in Graves' hyperthyroidism and ophthalmopathy. Researchers took RNA transcripts and amplified the TCR beta CDR3 regions from them. The HTBI set primed first-round TCR CDR3 RT-PCR. In TCRdb, the multiplex PCR reads were re-called with MiXCR into one record per CDR3 protein. This sample has 500,000 or so distinct CDR3 sequences, with 16% found just once. Sequencing used blood. The origin of the receptors is a woman in her thirties with Graves' ophthalmopathy.

This clonotype was detected many times. This rearrangement joins TRBV29-1 to TRBJ2-2; maybe TRBD1 (6 bases). Trimming took 4 bases from V and 6 from J, leaving 12 bases between them. CDR1 is SQVTM, CDR2 ANQGSEA, per germline. This CDR3 has 13 amino acids. The CDR3 nucleotides are TGCAGCGTTGCTAGGGGGTTCGCCGGGGAGCTGTTTTTT. Amino acids: CSVARGFAGELFF.

On this clonotype itself: This may arise from a read error, as a much more abundant clone is one base away. The chain carries TRBV6-2 or TRBV6-3 and TRBJ2-5, with a weak D call TRBD2 (6 bases). CDR3 length: 13 amino acids. Germline V lookup: CDR1 MNHEY, CDR2 SVGEGT. CDR3 DNA sequence: TGTGCCGGCAGTCCGACTAGCCAAGAGACCCAGTACTTC. It translates to CAGSPTSQETQYF.

This clonotype was seen repeatedly, ten times or more. V and J are TRBV12-3 or TRBV12-4 and TRBJ2-3, with TRBD2 identical over 8 bases. The junction had 7 bases not matched to a gene; V was cut back by 5 bases and J by 6 bases. The CDR3 length is 14 residues. The CDR3 is CASSRSGSPDTQYF. DNA of the CDR3: TGTGCCAGCAGTCGGAGCGGGAGTCCGGATACGCAGTATTTT.

The chain uses TRBV9 and TRBJ2-7; 8 positions match TRBD1. The CDR3 has 14 residues. From germline, CDR1 is SGDLS and CDR2 YYNGEE. J lost 2 bases, V lost 3 bases, and 4 bases had no gene match. The CDR3 here is CASSAQGAAYEQYF. CDR3 nucleotides: TGTGCCAGCAGCGCCCAGGGGGCAGCCTACGAGCAGTACTTC.

In its sample, this clonotype was seen a few times. The V gene is TRBV20-1, the J gene TRBJ1-2, with a tentative D call TRBD1 (5 bases). There are 15 residues in the CDR3. CDR1 DFQATT and CDR2 SNEGSKA come from the germline V gene (reference sequence). V lost 0 bases, J lost 4 bases, and 15 bases lay in between. CDR3 residues: CSARDWGEGSYGYTF. CDR3 coding DNA: TGCAGTGCTAGAGATTGGGGGGAGGGTAGCTATGGCTACACCTTC.